This entry describes one T cell receptor (beta chain). Other DNA sequences in the sample encode the same CDR3. These data are taken from a study of blood T cell repertoires in COVID-19. V lost 0 bases to trimming and J lost 3 bases, with 6 bases between them. This CDR3 spans 13 amino acids. Germline loops: CDR1 SGHDT, CDR2 YYEEEE. Measured with immunoSEQ multiplex PCR; TCRdb has only the in-frame clones, and not every one. Altogether about 340,000 clones are present, around nine tenths being singletons, with the ten largest covering about 7%. This sequence was found in a woman aged 55-69 years with COVID-19, enrolled during active disease. The material sequenced was peripheral blood. This chain connects TRBV5-6 to TRBJ1-1; D not certain. The CDR3 sequence is CASSLDSYTEAFF. CDR3 sequence (DNA): TGTGCCAGCAGCTTGGACAGCTACACTGAAGCTTTCTTT.